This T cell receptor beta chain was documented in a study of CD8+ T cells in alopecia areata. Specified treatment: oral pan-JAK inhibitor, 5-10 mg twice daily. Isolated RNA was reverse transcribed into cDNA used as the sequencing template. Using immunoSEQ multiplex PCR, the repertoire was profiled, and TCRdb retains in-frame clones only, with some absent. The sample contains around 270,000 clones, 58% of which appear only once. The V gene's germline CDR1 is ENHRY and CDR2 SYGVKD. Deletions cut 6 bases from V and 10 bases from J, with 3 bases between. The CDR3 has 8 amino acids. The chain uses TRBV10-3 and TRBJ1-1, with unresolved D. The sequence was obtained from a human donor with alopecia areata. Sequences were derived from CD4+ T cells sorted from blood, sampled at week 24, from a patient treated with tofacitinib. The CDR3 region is CAIRVAFF. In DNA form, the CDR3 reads TGTGCCATCAGGGTAGCTTTCTTT.